The present T cell receptor (beta chain) was sequenced within a study of control samples from healthy donors and cancer patients. The V end lost 5 bases, the J end lost 11 bases, and 7 bases lay between the germline ends. The CDR3 is made up of 9 amino acids. Looked up from germline, CDR1 is SGHTS and CDR2 is YDEGEE. Generated by immunoSEQ multiplex PCR, the TCRdb table keeps only in-frame clones and is missing some. The table records approximately 49,000 clones, roughly 85% of them present only once. This clonotype was sampled from a woman between 50 and 59 years old with lung cancer. The chain combines TRBV5-8 with TRBJ1-2, with no clear D. Sequencing used PBMCs. The CDR3 spells CASRPQYTF. The CDR3 nucleotides are TGTGCCAGCAGACCCCAGTACACCTTC. Together with reference TRBV5-8 and TRBJ1-2, the CDR3 gives the full variable domain: EAGVTQSPTHLIKTRGQQATLRCSPISGHTSVYWYQQALGLGLQFLLWYDEGEERNRGNFPPRFSGRQFPNYSSELNVNALELEDSALYLCASRPQYTFGSGTRLTVV.